The text below deals with one T cell receptor (beta chain). What it binds is not known. RNA, once extracted, was reverse transcribed into cDNA for use as the sequencing template. TCRdb's copy holds only in-frame clones and misses some; the assay was immunoSEQ multiplex PCR. The sample has some 130,000 clones, 45% to 60% seen once. This sample was taken from a study of CD8+ T cells in alopecia areata. The overall study: Treated patients took oral tofacitinib at 5 to 10 mg twice daily.

The CDR3 is made up of 14 amino acids. The V end was cut by 1 base, the J end by 0 bases, with 7 bases between. Germline CDR1 is MNHNY and CDR2 is SVGAGI (reference sequence). General observations from the study: Alphabeta T cells residing in normal skin are also sequenced in scalp samples.

J is TRBJ2-7 and V is TRBV6-6; no firm D call. The source of this sequence is a human donor with alopecia areata. The sequencing used CD4+ T cells sorted from blood, collected at week 0. The CDR3 region has the DNA TGTGCCAGCAGTTACTTCCCGCCCTCCTACGAGCAGTACTTC. This codes for CASSYFPPSYEQYF.